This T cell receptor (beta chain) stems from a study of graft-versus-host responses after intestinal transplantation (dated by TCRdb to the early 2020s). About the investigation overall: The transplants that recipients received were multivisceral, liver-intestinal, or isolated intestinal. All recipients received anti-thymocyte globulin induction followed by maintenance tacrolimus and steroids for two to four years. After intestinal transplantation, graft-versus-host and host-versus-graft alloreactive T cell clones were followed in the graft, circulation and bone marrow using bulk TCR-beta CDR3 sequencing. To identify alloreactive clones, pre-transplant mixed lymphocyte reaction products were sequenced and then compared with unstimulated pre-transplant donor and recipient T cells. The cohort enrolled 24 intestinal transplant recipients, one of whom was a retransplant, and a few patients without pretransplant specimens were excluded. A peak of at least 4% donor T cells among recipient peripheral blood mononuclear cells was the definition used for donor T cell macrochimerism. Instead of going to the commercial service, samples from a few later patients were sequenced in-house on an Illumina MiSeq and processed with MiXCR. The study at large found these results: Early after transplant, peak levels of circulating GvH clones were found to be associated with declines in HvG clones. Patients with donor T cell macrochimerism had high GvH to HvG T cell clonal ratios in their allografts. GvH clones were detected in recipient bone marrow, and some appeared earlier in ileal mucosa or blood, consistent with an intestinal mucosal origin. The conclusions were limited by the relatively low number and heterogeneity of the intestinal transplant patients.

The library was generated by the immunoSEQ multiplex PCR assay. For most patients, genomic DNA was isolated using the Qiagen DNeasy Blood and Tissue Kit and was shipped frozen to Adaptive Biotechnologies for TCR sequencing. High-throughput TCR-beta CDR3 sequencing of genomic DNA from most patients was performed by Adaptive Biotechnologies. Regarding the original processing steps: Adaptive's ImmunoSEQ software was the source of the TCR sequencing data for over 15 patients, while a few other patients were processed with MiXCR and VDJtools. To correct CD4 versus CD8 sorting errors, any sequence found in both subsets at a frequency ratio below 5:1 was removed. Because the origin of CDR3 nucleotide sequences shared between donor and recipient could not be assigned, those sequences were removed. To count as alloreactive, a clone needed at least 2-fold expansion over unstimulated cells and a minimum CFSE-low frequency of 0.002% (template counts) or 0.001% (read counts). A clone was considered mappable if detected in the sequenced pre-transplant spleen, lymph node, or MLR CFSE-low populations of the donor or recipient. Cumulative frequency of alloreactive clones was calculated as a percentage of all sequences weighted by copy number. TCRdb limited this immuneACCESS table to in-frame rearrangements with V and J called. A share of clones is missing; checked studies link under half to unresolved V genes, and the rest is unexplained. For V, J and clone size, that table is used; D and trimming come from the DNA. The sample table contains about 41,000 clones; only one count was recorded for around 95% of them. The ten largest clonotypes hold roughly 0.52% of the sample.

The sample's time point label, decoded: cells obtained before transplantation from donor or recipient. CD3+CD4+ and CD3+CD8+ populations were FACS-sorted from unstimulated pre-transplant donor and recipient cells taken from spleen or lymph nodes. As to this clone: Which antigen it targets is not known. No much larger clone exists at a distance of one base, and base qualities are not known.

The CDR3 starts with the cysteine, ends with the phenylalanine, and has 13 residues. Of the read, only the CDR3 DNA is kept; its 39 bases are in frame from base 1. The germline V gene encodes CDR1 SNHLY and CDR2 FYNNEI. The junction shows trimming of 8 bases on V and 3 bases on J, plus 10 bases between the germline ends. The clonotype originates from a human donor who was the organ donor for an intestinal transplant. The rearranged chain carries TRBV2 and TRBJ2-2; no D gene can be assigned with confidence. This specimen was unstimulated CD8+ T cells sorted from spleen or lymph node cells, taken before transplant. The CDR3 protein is CASLGPDTGELFF. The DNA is TGTGCCAGCCTCGGCCCCGACACCGGGGAGCTGTTTTTT.